This T cell receptor (beta chain) is from a study of spatial heterogeneity in lung cancer. Study-wide points: Tumoral mutation counts were tracked by counts of expanded intratumoral alpha and beta TCRs.

Trimming removed 4 bases from V and 0 bases from J, with 16 bases in between. This CDR3 contains 16 residues. The germline V gene encodes CDR1 SQVTM and CDR2 ANQGSEA. Time point reported: sample taken at primary tumor resection. Samples were donated by 72 untreated early-stage non-small cell lung cancer patients. Tumor, nontumor lung or frozen PBMC supplied whole RNA, sequenced without sorting. From the 5' RACE reads, TCRdb called clonotypes with MiXCR, one entry per CDR3 protein. The table shows 20,000 to 30,000 distinct CDR3 sequences, with approximately 10% occurring only once. This clonotype was recorded at least ten times. Its antigen remains unidentified.

The specimen was lung tumor tissue, collected at surgery. This clonotype was sampled from a male donor with early-stage non-small cell lung cancer. This chain joins TRBV29-1 and TRBJ2-1; D unclear. CDR3 bases: TGCAGCGTTGTGGGTCGGCCGCCGGGCTCCTACAATGAGCAGTTCTTC. Its translation is CSVVGRPPGSYNEQFF.